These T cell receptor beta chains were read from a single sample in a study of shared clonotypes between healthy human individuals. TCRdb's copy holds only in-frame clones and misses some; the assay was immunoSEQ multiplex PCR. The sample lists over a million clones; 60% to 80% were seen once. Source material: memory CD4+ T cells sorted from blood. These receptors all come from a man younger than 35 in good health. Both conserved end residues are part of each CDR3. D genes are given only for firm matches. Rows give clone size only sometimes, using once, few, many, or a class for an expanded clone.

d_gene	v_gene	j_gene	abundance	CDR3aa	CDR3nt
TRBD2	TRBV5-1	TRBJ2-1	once	CASSSGTSAYNEQFF	TGCGCCAGCAGTTCCGGGACTAGCGCCTACAATGAGCAGTTCTTC
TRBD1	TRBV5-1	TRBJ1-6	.	CASSLTGGADSPLHF	TGCGCCAGCAGCTTAACAGGGGGCGCGGATTCACCCCTCCACTTT
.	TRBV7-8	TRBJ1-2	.	CASSPLGGKSYGYTF	TGTGCCAGCAGCCCCCTTGGAGGAAAGTCCTATGGCTACACCTTC
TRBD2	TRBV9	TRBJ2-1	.	CASSLGLVSYNEQFF	TGTGCCAGCAGCTTGGGACTAGTCTCCTACAATGAGCAGTTCTTC
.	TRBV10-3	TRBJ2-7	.	CAITGGQPYEQYF	TGTGCCATCACGGGTGGACAGCCCTACGAGCAGTACTTC
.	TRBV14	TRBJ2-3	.	CASSQNEGPQDTQYF	TGTGCCAGCAGCCAAAACGAGGGGCCGCAAGATACGCAGTATTTT
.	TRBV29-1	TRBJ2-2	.	CSVGFGAVGTGELFF	TGCAGCGTTGGGTTCGGGGCGGTCGGGACCGGGGAGCTGTTTTTT
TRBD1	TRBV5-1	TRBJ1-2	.	CASSGLTGNYGYTF	TGCGCCAGCAGCGGATTGACAGGGAACTATGGCTACACCTTC
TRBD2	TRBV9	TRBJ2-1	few	CASSVSFGLAGGYNEQFF	TGTGCCAGCAGCGTATCGTTCGGACTAGCGGGAGGGTACAATGAGCAGTTCTTC
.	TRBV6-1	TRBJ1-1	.	CASNTGMNTEAFF	TGTGCCAGCAACACGGGGATGAACACTGAAGCTTTCTTT
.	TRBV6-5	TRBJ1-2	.	CASTQGGGYGYTF	TGTGCCAGCACCCAAGGGGGGGGGTATGGCTACACCTTC
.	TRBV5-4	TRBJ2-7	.	CASSLSGSTYEQYF	TGTGCCAGCAGCTTGTCCGGCAGCACCTACGAGCAGTACTTC
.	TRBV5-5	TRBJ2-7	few	CASSLGQGQSSYEQYF	TGTGCCAGCAGCTTGGGGCAGGGGCAAAGTTCCTACGAGCAGTACTTC
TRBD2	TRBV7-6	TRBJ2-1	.	CASSLGGTSVNEQFF	TGTGCCAGCAGCTTAGGCGGGACTAGCGTCAATGAGCAGTTCTTC
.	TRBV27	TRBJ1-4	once	CASSRGLNLEKLFF	TGTGCCAGCAGTCGCGGCCTGAACCTAGAAAAACTGTTTTTT
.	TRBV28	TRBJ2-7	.	CASNAGDATYEQYF	TGTGCCAGCAACGCTGGAGACGCTACCTACGAGCAGTACTTC
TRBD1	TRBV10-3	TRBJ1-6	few	CAISESRTGRANSPLHF	TGTGCCATCAGTGAGTCGAGGACAGGAAGGGCTAATTCACCCCTCCACTTT
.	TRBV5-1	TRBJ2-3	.	CASSLGGTADTQYF	TGCGCCAGCAGCTTGGGCGGGACAGCAGATACGCAGTATTTT
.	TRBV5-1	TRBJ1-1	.	CASSAPGHPNTEAFF	TGCGCCAGCAGCGCCCCGGGACATCCGAACACTGAAGCTTTCTTT
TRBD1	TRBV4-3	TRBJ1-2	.	CASSQDREQGRGYGYTF	TGCGCCAGCAGCCAAGATCGAGAACAGGGGAGAGGCTATGGCTACACCTTC
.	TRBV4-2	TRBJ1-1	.	CASSQGEGVATFF	TGTGCCAGCAGCCAAGGAGAAGGGGTTGCAACTTTCTTT
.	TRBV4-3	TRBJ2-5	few	CASSQAGGSGVIETQYF	TGCGCCAGCAGCCAAGCCGGGGGGTCAGGGGTCATTGAGACCCAGTACTTC
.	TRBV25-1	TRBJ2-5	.	CASSGPVGETQYF	TGTGCCAGCAGTGGCCCGGTGGGGGAGACCCAGTACTTC
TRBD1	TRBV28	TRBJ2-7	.	CASSGGTGNSREQYF	TGTGCCAGCAGTGGTGGGACAGGGAATTCGCGGGAGCAGTACTTC
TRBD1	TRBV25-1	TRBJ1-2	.	CASKPGQGPFYGYTF	TGTGCCAGCAAGCCGGGACAGGGCCCCTTCTATGGCTACACCTTC